This TCR beta chain came from a study of T cell responses to AZD1222 COVID-19 vaccine. Study-wide points: Spike as a whole was targeted by vaccine-associated CD4 TCRs, dominant at 160-218 and 743-854.

V shed 5 bases and J 8 bases; nucleotides not matched to a gene: 7. Germline CDR1 and CDR2: SEHNR and FQNEAQ (reference sequence). This CDR3 comprises 14 residues. Comment on this clone: Antigen specificity is unknown.

Profiled with immunoSEQ multiplex PCR; TCRdb holds only in-frame clones, not every one. The sample consists of more than 95,000 clones, around 91% of them appearing once. The sample here was peripheral blood, taken on day 0 of AZD1222 vaccination. The rearrangement joins TRBV7-9 to TRBJ1-2; TRBD1 aligns across 11 bases. The receptor comes from an adult in good health. CDR3 DNA sequence: TGTGCCAGCAGCCGAGGACAGGGGGCGGAGGGCTACACCTTC. This encodes CASSRGQGAEGYTF.